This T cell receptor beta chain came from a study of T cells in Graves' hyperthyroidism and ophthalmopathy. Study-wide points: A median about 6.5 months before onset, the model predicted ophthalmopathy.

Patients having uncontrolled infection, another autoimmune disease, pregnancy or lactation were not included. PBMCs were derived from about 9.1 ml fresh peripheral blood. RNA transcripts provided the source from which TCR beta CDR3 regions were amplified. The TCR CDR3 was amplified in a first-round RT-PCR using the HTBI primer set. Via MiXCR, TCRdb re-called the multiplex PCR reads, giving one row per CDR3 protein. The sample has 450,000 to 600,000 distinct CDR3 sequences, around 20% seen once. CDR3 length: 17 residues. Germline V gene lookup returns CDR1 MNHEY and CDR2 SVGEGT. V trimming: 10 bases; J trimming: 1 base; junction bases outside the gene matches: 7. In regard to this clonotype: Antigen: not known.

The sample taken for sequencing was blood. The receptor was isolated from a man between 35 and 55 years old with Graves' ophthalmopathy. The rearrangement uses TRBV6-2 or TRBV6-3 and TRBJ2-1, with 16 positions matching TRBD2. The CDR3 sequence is CATFGTSGGASYNEQFF. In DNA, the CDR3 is TGTGCCACCTTCGGGACTAGCGGGGGGGCGTCCTACAATGAGCAGTTCTTC.